The clone carrying this T cell receptor (beta chain) showed up just a few times. This sample was taken from a study of response to subunit inactivated influenza vaccine. One entry per CDR3 protein results from TCRdb running MiXCR on the RT-PCR reads. This table has about 540,000 distinct CDR3 sequences, 20% to 25% appearing once. Germline trimming cut 4 bases from V and 2 bases from J; bases unmatched to any gene: 2. This CDR3 region has 15 residues. CDR1 and CDR2 from the germline V gene are MDHEN and SYDVKM. These sequences were also reported in another study, on T cells expressing NK-cell markers. That paper adds: Synthesis of TCR beta cDNA relied on 5'RACE template switching carrying UMIs.

This receptor was identified in a man aged 45-65 years who received an inactivated influenza vaccine. The sample consisted of CD4+ T cells sorted from PBMCs, taken 12 days after vaccination. The V and J genes are TRBV28 and TRBJ1-4; TRBD1 aligns across 9 bases. The CDR3 DNA reads TGTGCCAGCAGTTCCGGGACAGGGACTAATGAAAAACTGTTTTTT. Amino acids: CASSSGTGTNEKLFF.